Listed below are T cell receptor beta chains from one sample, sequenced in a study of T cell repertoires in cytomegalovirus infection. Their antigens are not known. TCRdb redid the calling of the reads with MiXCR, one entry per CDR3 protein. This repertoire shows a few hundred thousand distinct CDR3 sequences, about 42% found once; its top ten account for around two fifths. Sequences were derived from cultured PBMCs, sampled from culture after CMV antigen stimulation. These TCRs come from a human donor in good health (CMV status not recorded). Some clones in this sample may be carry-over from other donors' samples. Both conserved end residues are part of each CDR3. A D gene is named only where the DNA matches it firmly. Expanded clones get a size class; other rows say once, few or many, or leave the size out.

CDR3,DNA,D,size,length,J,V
CASSSYPRDSHYEQYF,TGTGCCAGCAGTTCTTACCCCAGGGATTCCCACTACGAGCAGTACTTC,NA,NA,16,TRBJ2-7,TRBV6-2/TRBV6-3
CASTPENGHLNQAFF,TGTGCCAGCACCCCCGAAAACGGTCACCTGAACCAAGCTTTCTTT,NA,few,15,TRBJ1-1,TRBV7-9
CSVEDMAGMFF,TGCAGCGTTGAAGATATGGCAGGGATGTTCTTC,NA,NA,11,TRBJ2-1,TRBV29-1
CASSPGTLIYGYTF,TGTGCCAGCAGCCCCGGGACACTGATTTATGGCTACACCTTC,NA,NA,14,TRBJ1-2,TRBV7-6
CASSLGPRFGYTF,TGTGCCAGCAGTTTGGGTCCGAGGTTCGGCTACACCTTC,NA,few,13,TRBJ1-2,TRBV27
CASVRDTSSGYEQYF,TGTGCCAGCGTTCGGGACACCAGCTCTGGCTACGAGCAGTACTTC,NA,few,15,TRBJ2-7,TRBV6-1
CASRVLSSGVPSSYEQYF,TGTGCCAGCAGGGTCCTTTCTAGCGGAGTACCAAGCTCCTACGAGCAGTACTTC,TRBD2,NA,18,TRBJ2-7,TRBV6-8
CASSARTSGGSTDTQYF,TGTGCCAGCAGCGCGAGGACTAGCGGGGGCAGCACAGATACGCAGTATTTT,TRBD2,few,17,TRBJ2-3,TRBV7-6
CASSFSSGNNSPLHF,TGTGCCAGCAGTTTCTCGTCAGGGAATAATTCACCCCTCCACTTT,NA,NA,15,TRBJ1-6,TRBV27
CASSQGTGGVTQYF,TGTGCCAGCAGCCAAGGGACAGGGGGCGTGACCCAGTACTTC,TRBD1,NA,14,TRBJ2-5,TRBV3-1
CASSPDTVPGQETQYF,TGTGCCAGCAGCCCTGACACCGTTCCGGGCCAAGAGACCCAGTACTTC,NA,NA,16,TRBJ2-5,TRBV7-9
CASSFPPGQGNTGELFF,TGTGCCAGCAGCTTCCCCCCTGGACAGGGGAACACCGGGGAGCTGTTTTTT,TRBD1,NA,17,TRBJ2-2,TRBV7-9
CASSSPGLAGRITGELFF,TGTGCCAGCAGCTCGCCGGGACTAGCGGGACGTATCACCGGGGAGCTGTTTTTT,TRBD2,many,18,TRBJ2-2,TRBV7-2
CASGPSGYGELFF,TGTGCCAGTGGACCTTCGGGGTACGGGGAGCTGTTTTTT,NA,NA,13,TRBJ2-2,TRBV19
CSARDLNTGELFF,TGCAGTGCTAGAGATCTTAACACCGGGGAGCTGTTTTTT,NA,few,13,TRBJ2-2,TRBV20-1
CASSLARFRSYEQYF,TGTGCCAGCAGCTTGGCAAGATTTAGGTCCTACGAGCAGTACTTC,NA,NA,15,TRBJ2-7,TRBV6-8
CASSARTGVRFKETQYF,TGTGCCAGCAGCGCACGGACAGGCGTACGGTTTAAAGAGACCCAGTACTTC,TRBD1,many,17,TRBJ2-5,TRBV7-2
CASSFRLGVETQYF,TGTGCCAGCAGTTTCAGATTAGGCGTGGAGACCCAGTACTTC,NA,NA,14,TRBJ2-5,TRBV28
CASAPGSSMDTQYF,TGTGCTAGTGCCCCGGGAAGTTCGATGGATACGCAGTATTTT,NA,NA,14,TRBJ2-3,TRBV12-5
CASSQDWGRVMGNTIYF,TGCGCCAGCAGCCAAGATTGGGGCAGGGTAATGGGAAACACCATATATTTT,NA,few,17,TRBJ1-3,TRBV4-1
CASRGIGTRQSDEQFF,TGTGCCAGCCGCGGGATCGGGACTAGGCAGTCCGATGAGCAGTTCTTC,TRBD2,NA,16,TRBJ2-1,TRBV6-2/TRBV6-3
CASSPYPGGNQPQHF,TGTGCCAGCAGTCCCTATCCAGGGGGCAATCAGCCCCAGCATTTT,NA,NA,15,TRBJ1-5,TRBV27
CASRDRASYEQYF,TGTGCCAGCCGGGACAGGGCCTCCTACGAGCAGTACTTC,TRBD1,NA,13,TRBJ2-7,TRBV4-1
CATQRVGTNEKLFF,TGTGCCACCCAAAGGGTTGGGACTAATGAAAAACTGTTTTTT,NA,NA,14,TRBJ1-4,TRBV10-3
CASSPLVLGQSYGYTF,TGTGCCAGCAGTCCCCTTGTCCTCGGGCAGTCCTATGGCTACACCTTC,NA,few,16,TRBJ1-2,TRBV28
CASSPRQGSYEQYF,TGTGCCAGCAGCCCGCGACAGGGGTCCTACGAGCAGTACTTC,TRBD1,many,14,TRBJ2-7,TRBV7-2
CASSAIGTLYEQYF,TGTGCCAGCAGTGCTATCGGGACCCTTTACGAGCAGTACTTC,NA,NA,14,TRBJ2-7,TRBV6-1
CASSLGAPTYEQYF,TGTGCCAGCAGTTTAGGCGCCCCGACCTACGAGCAGTACTTC,NA,once,14,TRBJ2-7,TRBV28
CASSQEPLGQTDTQYF,TGTGCCAGCAGCCAAGAACCCCTTGGACAGACAGATACGCAGTATTTT,NA,NA,16,TRBJ2-3,TRBV4-2
CASSRRRVGYQPQHF,TGTGCCAGCAGTAGGCGCAGGGTAGGGTATCAGCCCCAGCATTTT,NA,NA,15,TRBJ1-5,TRBV6-8
CASSPAQIGRGYTF,TGTGCCAGCAGCCCAGCCCAAATCGGACGCGGCTACACCTTC,NA,NA,14,TRBJ1-2,TRBV7-4
CSARDGTARGSSYNEQFF,TGCAGTGCTAGAGATGGGACAGCCCGAGGGAGCTCCTACAATGAGCAGTTCTTC,TRBD1,NA,18,TRBJ2-1,TRBV20-1
CASKQPPNTEAFF,TGTGCCAGCAAACAGCCGCCAAACACTGAAGCTTTCTTT,NA,NA,13,TRBJ1-1,TRBV6-2/TRBV6-3
CASSGRSGGGVNEQFF,TGTGCCAGCAGCGGCCGTAGCGGGGGCGGGGTAAATGAGCAGTTCTTC,TRBD2,NA,16,TRBJ2-1,TRBV7-2
CASSVSFMNTEAFF,TGTGCCAGCAGCGTAAGCTTCATGAACACTGAAGCTTTCTTT,NA,NA,14,TRBJ1-1,TRBV9
CASNLVLASRAQYF,TGTGCCAGCAACCTAGTTTTGGCCTCAAGGGCCCAGTACTTC,NA,few,14,TRBJ2-5,TRBV11-2
CASSIAWTGPNTEAFF,TGTGCCAGTAGTATAGCTTGGACAGGTCCGAACACTGAAGCTTTCTTT,TRBD1,NA,16,TRBJ1-1,TRBV19
CASSARTDADTQYF,TGTGCCAGTAGTGCCAGGACCGACGCAGATACGCAGTATTTT,NA,NA,14,TRBJ2-3,TRBV19
CASSLKGDSNQPQHF,TGTGCCAGCAGCTTAAAAGGCGATAGCAATCAGCCCCAGCATTTT,NA,once,15,TRBJ1-5,TRBV7-9
CASSFGTSLSDTQYF,TGTGCCAGCAGTTTCGGGACTAGTCTTTCAGATACGCAGTATTTT,TRBD2,NA,15,TRBJ2-3,TRBV12-3/TRBV12-4
CASRPTRVLNIQYF,TGTGCCAGCAGACCAACTAGGGTCCTAAACATTCAGTACTTC,NA,few,14,TRBJ2-4,TRBV7-2
CSVGDRGLYGYRTNEKLFF,TGCAGCGTTGGAGACAGGGGGCTTTACGGTTATAGAACTAATGAAAAACTGTTTTTT,TRBD1,NA,19,TRBJ1-4,TRBV29-1
CASQLVGQGMEKLFF,TGTGCCAGCCAGCTAGTGGGACAGGGTATGGAAAAACTGTTTTTT,TRBD1,NA,15,TRBJ1-4,TRBV2
CASSFVWLNEQFF,TGTGCCAGCAGCTTTGTATGGCTCAATGAGCAGTTCTTC,NA,NA,13,TRBJ2-1,TRBV7-2
CASSFSQNQPQHF,TGTGCCAGCAGCTTTAGTCAGAATCAGCCCCAGCATTTT,NA,few,13,TRBJ1-5,TRBV7-9
CASSFNRQLLNYGYTF,TGTGCCAGCAGCTTCAACAGGCAGCTACTTAACTATGGCTACACCTTC,NA,NA,16,TRBJ1-2,TRBV7-9
CASSIREYGYTF,TGTGCCAGCAGCATAAGGGAGTATGGCTACACCTTC,NA,few,12,TRBJ1-2,TRBV5-6
CASRRIREYGYTF,TGTGCCAGCAGACGAATCAGAGAGTATGGCTACACCTTC,NA,few,13,TRBJ1-2,TRBV28
CASSLVGLPNTEAFF,TGTGCCAGCAGCTTAGTGGGACTGCCGAACACTGAAGCTTTCTTT,NA,NA,15,TRBJ1-1,TRBV7-2
CASSLGQGATLEAFF,TGTGCCAGCAGCCTTGGACAGGGGGCAACGCTTGAAGCTTTCTTT,TRBD1,few,15,TRBJ1-1,TRBV7-2
CSASPGTGLRNEQYF,TGCAGTGCTAGTCCCGGGACAGGGCTGAGGAACGAGCAGTACTTC,TRBD1,NA,15,TRBJ2-7,TRBV20-1
CASSLPGLAGGDEQFF,TGTGCCAGCAGCCTCCCGGGACTAGCGGGAGGCGATGAGCAGTTCTTC,TRBD2,few,16,TRBJ2-1,TRBV7-9
CAISAQGSGELFF,TGTGCCATCAGCGCACAGGGTTCCGGGGAGCTGTTTTTT,NA,NA,13,TRBJ2-2,TRBV10-3
CASSDIGGGIRADTQYF,TGTGCCAGCAGTGATATAGGAGGGGGCATTAGGGCAGATACGCAGTATTTT,NA,NA,17,TRBJ2-3,TRBV2
CASSYSKGYGGTYNEQFF,TGTGCCAGCAGTTACTCGAAGGGTTATGGGGGGACCTACAATGAGCAGTTCTTC,NA,NA,18,TRBJ2-1,TRBV6-2/TRBV6-3
CASRKEQGTDTQYF,TGTGCCAGCAGAAAAGAACAGGGGACAGATACGCAGTATTTT,TRBD1,once,14,TRBJ2-3,TRBV2
CASSQVGQTNQPQHF,TGCGCCAGCAGCCAAGTAGGACAAACCAATCAGCCCCAGCATTTT,NA,NA,15,TRBJ1-5,TRBV4-1
CASSPPGLAGGPAQYF,TGTGCCAGCTCCCCCCCTGGACTAGCGGGAGGGCCAGCGCAGTACTTC,TRBD2,NA,16,TRBJ2-7,TRBV18
CASSLLPQEEQYF,TGTGCCAGCAGTTTATTGCCCCAGGAGGAGCAGTACTTC,NA,NA,13,TRBJ2-7,TRBV28